This T cell receptor beta chain was sequenced for a study of radiation and T cells in renal cell carcinoma. TCRdb's table, derived via immunoSEQ multiplex PCR, lists solely in-frame clones and lacks some. The sample consists of tens of thousands of clones, 65% to 80% of them appearing once. Time point of the sample: baseline pretreatment blood. Treatment in this sample: 15 Gy SBRT to primary tumor, nephrectomy 4 weeks later. The CDR3 spans 12 residues. V dropped 4 bases and J dropped 8 bases, with 12 bases sitting between them. Germline V gene sequence: CDR1 SGHTS, CDR2 YDEGEE. This clonotype was obtained from a man aged 60 to 69 with renal cell carcinoma. This specimen was blood, taken from a patient whose treatment included radiotherapy and nephrectomy. This sequence joins TRBV5-8 and TRBJ1-2; no definite D call. Written as DNA, the CDR3 is TGTGCCAGCAGCCCGGACGGGATCGGCTACACCTTC. It yields the protein CASSPDGIGYTF.